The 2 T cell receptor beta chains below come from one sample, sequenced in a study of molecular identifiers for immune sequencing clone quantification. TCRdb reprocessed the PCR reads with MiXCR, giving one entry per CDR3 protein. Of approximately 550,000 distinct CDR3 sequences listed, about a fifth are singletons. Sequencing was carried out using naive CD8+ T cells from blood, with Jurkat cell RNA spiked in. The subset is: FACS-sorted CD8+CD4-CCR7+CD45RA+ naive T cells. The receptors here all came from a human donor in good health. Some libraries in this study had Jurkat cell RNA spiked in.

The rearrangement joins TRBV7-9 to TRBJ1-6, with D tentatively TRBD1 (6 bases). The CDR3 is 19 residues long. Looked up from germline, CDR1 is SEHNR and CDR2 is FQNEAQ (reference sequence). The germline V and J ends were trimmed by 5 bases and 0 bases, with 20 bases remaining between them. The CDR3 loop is CASSPARGEIDSYNSPLHF. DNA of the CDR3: TGTGCCAGCAGCCCCGCTAGGGGGGAAATTGACTCCTATAATTCACCCCTCCACTTT. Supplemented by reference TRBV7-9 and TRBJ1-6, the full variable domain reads DTGVSQNPRHKITKRGQNVTFRCDPISEHNRLYWYRQTLGQGPEFLTYFQNEAQLEKSRLLSDRFSAERPKGSFSTLEIQRTEQGDSAMYLCASSPARGEIDSYNSPLHFGNGTRLTVT.

CDR3 loop: CSVEESTAGGSGAGELFF. DNA for the CDR3: TGCAGCGTTGAAGAGAGCACAGCGGGGGGCTCGGGGGCCGGGGAGCTGTTTTTT. The chain combines TRBV29-1 with TRBJ2-2; 9 bases agree with TRBD2. CDR1 and CDR2 (germline): SQVTM, ANQGSEA. This CDR3 region has 18 residues. J gave up 6 bases and V 0 bases, and 14 bases lay outside the gene matches.